The TCR beta chain described here comes from a study of blood T cell repertoires in COVID-19. Study context: COVID-19 samples collected from the United States, Italy and Spain covered acute and convalescent phases.

This table comes from immunoSEQ multiplex PCR, and its TCRdb copy is limited to in-frame clones, with some not included. This sample has 150,000 to 200,000 clones; around 80% occur once, and the top ten carry around a sixth. In terms of age and location, participants ranged from roughly 18 to 100 years and lived in roughly 22 US areas. The CDR3 runs 14 residues. Germline lookup yields CDR1 MNHEY and CDR2 SVGAGI. V shed 6 bases, J shed 5 bases, and the junction held 7 bases outside the gene matches. The rearrangement uses TRBV6-5 and TRBJ1-1, with 9 bases that match TRBD1. The sequencing input was PBMCs or T cells enriched from blood (not recorded which). This receptor was identified in a woman in her 50s with acute COVID-19. In DNA form, the CDR3 reads TGTGCCAGCAGGGGACAGGGTATTGGGACTGAAGCTTTCTTT. It codes for CASRGQGIGTEAFF.